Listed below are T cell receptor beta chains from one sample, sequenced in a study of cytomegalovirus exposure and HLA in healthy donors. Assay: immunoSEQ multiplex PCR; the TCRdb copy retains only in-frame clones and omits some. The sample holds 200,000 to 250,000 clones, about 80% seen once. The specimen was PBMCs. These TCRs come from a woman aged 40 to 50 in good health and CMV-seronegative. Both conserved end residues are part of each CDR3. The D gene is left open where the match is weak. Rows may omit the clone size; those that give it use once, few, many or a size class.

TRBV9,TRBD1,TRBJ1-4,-,TGTGCCAGCAGCACAGGGGGCTCTGGGGAAAAACTGTTTTTT,CASSTGGSGEKLFF
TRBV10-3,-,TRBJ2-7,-,TGTGCCATCAACTCGGGACTCGGCAACGAGCAGTACTTC,CAINSGLGNEQYF
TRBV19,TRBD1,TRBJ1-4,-,TGTGCCAGTCGATCAGGACAGGATGAAAAACTGTTTTTT,CASRSGQDEKLFF
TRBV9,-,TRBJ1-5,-,TGTGCCAGCAGCGTAGACCTAAATCAGCCCCAGCATTTT,CASSVDLNQPQHF
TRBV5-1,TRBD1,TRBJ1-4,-,TGCGCCAGCAGCGCAGGACAGGGGGATGAAAAACTGTTTTTT,CASSAGQGDEKLFF
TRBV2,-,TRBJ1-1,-,TGTGCCAGCAGGATCCCCGGGGGATGGGCTTTCTTT,CASRIPGGWAFF
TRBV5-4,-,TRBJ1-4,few,TGTGCCAGCAGCTATCGGGGGGGAGAAAAACTGTTTTTT,CASSYRGGEKLFF
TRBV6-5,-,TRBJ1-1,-,TGTGCCAGCAGTTACCGGGAGGGGGACACTGAAGCTTTCTTT,CASSYREGDTEAFF
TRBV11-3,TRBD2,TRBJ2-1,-,TGTGCCAGCAGCTTAGATCATAGCGGGGGGGCCAATGAGCAGTTCTTC,CASSLDHSGGANEQFF
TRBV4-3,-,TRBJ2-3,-,TGCGCCAGCAGCCAAGAAGCGTCGGTCTCAGATACGCAGTATTTT,CASSQEASVSDTQYF
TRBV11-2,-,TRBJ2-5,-,TGTGCCAGCAGCTTAGGGGGGACACGCGAGACCCAGTACTTC,CASSLGGTRETQYF
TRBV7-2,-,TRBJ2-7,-,TGTGCCAGCAGCTTAGGCAGGGTCTACGAGCAGTACTTC,CASSLGRVYEQYF
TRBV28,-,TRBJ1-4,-,TGTGCCAGCGACAGATCAACTAATGAAAAACTGTTTTTT,CASDRSTNEKLFF
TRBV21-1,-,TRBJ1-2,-,TGTGCCAGCAGCACGGAGGAAGCTAACTATGGCTACACCTTC,CASSTEEANYGYTF
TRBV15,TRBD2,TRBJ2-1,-,TGTGCCACCAGCGGGGGAATAGCGGGGGGCCACAATGAGCAGTTCTTC,CATSGGIAGGHNEQFF
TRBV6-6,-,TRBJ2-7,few,TGTGCCAGCAGTTACTCTAGTGGGGCCGCCTACGAGCAGTACTTC,CASSYSSGAAYEQYF
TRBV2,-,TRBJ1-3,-,TGTGCCAGCAGTGCTGTGAACACCATATATTTT,CASSAVNTIYF
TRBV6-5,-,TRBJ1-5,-,TGTGCCAGCGGTCGGGTGGGGGGTCAGCCCCAGCATTTT,CASGRVGGQPQHF
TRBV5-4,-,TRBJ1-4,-,TGTGCCAGCAGCTCAGGGGCTATCGGTGAAAAACTGTTTTTT,CASSSGAIGEKLFF
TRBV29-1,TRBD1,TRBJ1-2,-,TGCAGCGTTCCTGACAGGGCGGTTATGTCGAATCCGAGCTATGGCTACACCTTC,CSVPDRAVMSNPSYGYTF
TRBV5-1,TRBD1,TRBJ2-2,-,TGCGCCAGCAGCTTAGGACAGGGGGTCACCGGGGAGCTGTTTTTT,CASSLGQGVTGELFF
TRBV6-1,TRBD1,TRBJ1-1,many,TGTGCCAGCAGTGAAGCGACAGGGTTCACTGAAGCTTTCTTT,CASSEATGFTEAFF
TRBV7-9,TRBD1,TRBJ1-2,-,TGTGCCAGCAGTCCAGGGACAGGGAACTTCAGGGGCTACACCTTC,CASSPGTGNFRGYTF
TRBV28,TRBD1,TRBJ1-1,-,TGTGCCAGCACCCTCCGTGGACAGGGGGCATACACTGAAGCTTTCTTT,CASTLRGQGAYTEAFF
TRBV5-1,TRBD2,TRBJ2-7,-,TGCGCCAGCAGCTCGTTAGCGGGGGCTCTCTACGAGCAGTACTTC,CASSSLAGALYEQYF
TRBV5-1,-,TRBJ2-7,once,TGCGCCAGCAGCACCGGGATACTCCCCTACGAGCAGTACTTC,CASSTGILPYEQYF
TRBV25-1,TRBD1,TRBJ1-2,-,TGTGCCAGCAGTGATATTCGGACAGGGAACTATGGCTACACCTTC,CASSDIRTGNYGYTF
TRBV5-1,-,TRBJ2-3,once,TGCGCCAGCAGCTCCTCGCGGGGGCGAACAGATACGCAGTATTTT,CASSSSRGRTDTQYF
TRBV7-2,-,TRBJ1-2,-,TGTGCCAGCAGCTTAGCGGAGGGCTCTCTCTATGGCTACACCTTC,CASSLAEGSLYGYTF
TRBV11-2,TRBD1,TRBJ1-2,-,TGTGCCAGCAGCTTAGGCCAGGGGGACGGCTACACCTTC,CASSLGQGDGYTF
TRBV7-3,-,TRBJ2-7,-,TGTGCCAGCAGCCTCGGACAGTACGGGGACGAGCAGTACTTC,CASSLGQYGDEQYF
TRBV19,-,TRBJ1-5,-,TGTGCCAGTATGTGGGGCCGCGCCGGCAATCAGCCCCAGCATTTT,CASMWGRAGNQPQHF
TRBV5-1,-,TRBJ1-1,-,TGCGCCAGCAGCTTAGGGACAACGAACACTGAAGCTTTCTTT,CASSLGTTNTEAFF
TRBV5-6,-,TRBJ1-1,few,TGTGCCAGCAGCTTGGAACCCAGGGACACTGAAGCTTTCTTT,CASSLEPRDTEAFF
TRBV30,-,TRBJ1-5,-,TGTGCCTGGGCCGGTAGCAATCAGCCCCAGCATTTT,CAWAGSNQPQHF
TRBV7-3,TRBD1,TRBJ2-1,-,TGTGCCAGCAGCGCAGGACAGGCCTCCTACAATGAGCAGTTCTTC,CASSAGQASYNEQFF
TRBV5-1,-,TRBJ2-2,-,TGCGCCAGCAGCTTGGACCCCCGGGGCACCGGGGAGCTGTTTTTT,CASSLDPRGTGELFF
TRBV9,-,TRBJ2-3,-,TGTGCCAGCAGCGTAGGTCCCCAGTCGCAGGGGGGTACGCAGTATTTT,CASSVGPQSQGGTQYF
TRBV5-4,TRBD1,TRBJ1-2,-,TGTGCCAGCAGCATGGACAGGGGGCAAGGGACTAACTATGGCTACACCTTC,CASSMDRGQGTNYGYTF
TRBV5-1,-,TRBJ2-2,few,TGCGCCAGCAGCTTGGTGAGGGGGACCGGGGAGCTGTTTTTT,CASSLVRGTGELFF
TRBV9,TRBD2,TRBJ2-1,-,TGTGCCAGCAGCGTAGGAGGAGCGGGGGGGCCTAATGAGCAGTTCTTC,CASSVGGAGGPNEQFF
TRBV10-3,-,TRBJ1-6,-,TGTGCCATCAGTGACTCCTCCTATAATTCACCCCTCCACTTT,CAISDSSYNSPLHF
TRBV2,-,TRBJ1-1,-,TGTGCCAGCAGTGGAGCCGCGGGCAACACTGAAGCTTTCTTT,CASSGAAGNTEAFF
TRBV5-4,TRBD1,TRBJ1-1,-,TGTGCCAGCAGCATACAGGGGGCCTTGACTGAAGCTTTCTTT,CASSIQGALTEAFF
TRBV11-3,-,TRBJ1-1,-,TGTGCCAGCAGCCCAGGGAGGGGGTCCACTGAAGCTTTCTTT,CASSPGRGSTEAFF
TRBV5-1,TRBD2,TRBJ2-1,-,TGCGCCAGCAGCTGGACTATAGCGGGGGCCGCCCTCGGGTACAATGAGCAGTTCTTC,CASSWTIAGAALGYNEQFF
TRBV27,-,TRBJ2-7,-,TGTGCCAGCAGTTCGCGACAGGTTGCGGCGTCCTACGAGCAGTACTTC,CASSSRQVAASYEQYF
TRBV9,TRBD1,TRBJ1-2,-,TGTGCCAGCAGTCTCACCGGGACAGGGGATAGCGGCTACACCTTC,CASSLTGTGDSGYTF
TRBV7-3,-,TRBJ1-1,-,TGTGCCAGCAGCAAACAGGGAAACACTGAAGCTTTCTTT,CASSKQGNTEAFF
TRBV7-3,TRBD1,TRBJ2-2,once,TGTGCCAGCAGCTCATCGACAGGGCTCCCCTCCGAACTGTTTTTT,CASSSSTGLPSELFF
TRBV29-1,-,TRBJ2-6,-,TGCAGCGTATATACAGAATCTGGGGCCAACGTCCTGACTTTC,CSVYTESGANVLTF
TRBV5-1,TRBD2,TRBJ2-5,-,TGCGCCAGCAGCTTGGGCCCGCGGGCGGGGGGACAAGAGACCCAGTACTTC,CASSLGPRAGGQETQYF
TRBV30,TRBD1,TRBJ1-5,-,TGTGCCTGGAGGGCAGGGGGCAAGGGGTGGAATCAGCCCCAGCATTTT,CAWRAGGKGWNQPQHF
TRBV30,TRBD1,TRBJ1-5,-,TGTGCCTGGAGTGCCGGCGGGACAGGGGATCAGCCCCAGCATTTT,CAWSAGGTGDQPQHF
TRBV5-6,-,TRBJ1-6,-,TGTGCCAGCAGCTTGGCGGCTGGGCACTCACCCCTCCACTTT,CASSLAAGHSPLHF